This TCR beta chain was captured in a study of long-term antiretroviral therapy in people with HIV. Findings and limits, study-wide: Upon ART, diversity increased but remained lower than transplant donor controls.

Germline lookup yields CDR1 SEHNR and CDR2 FQNEAQ (reference sequence). The trim removed 5 bases at V and 4 bases at J, leaving 11 bases unmatched. This CDR3 has 16 amino acids. This clone appeared once. Its antigen is not identified. Researchers ran immunoSEQ v3.0 at survey level. Generated by immunoSEQ multiplex PCR, the TCRdb table keeps only in-frame clones and is missing some. The table includes roughly 20,000 clones, over 75% detected once. This sequence joins TRBV7-9 and TRBJ2-5; 9 bases line up with TRBD1. The sample consisted of unsorted PBMCs, taken at the start of antiretroviral therapy, before treatment. The receptor comes from a woman aged 40 to 49 with HIV. CDR3 residues: CASSARTGAALETQYF. In nucleotides, the CDR3 is TGTGCCAGCAGCGCCCGGACAGGGGCCGCTCTAGAGACCCAGTACTTC.